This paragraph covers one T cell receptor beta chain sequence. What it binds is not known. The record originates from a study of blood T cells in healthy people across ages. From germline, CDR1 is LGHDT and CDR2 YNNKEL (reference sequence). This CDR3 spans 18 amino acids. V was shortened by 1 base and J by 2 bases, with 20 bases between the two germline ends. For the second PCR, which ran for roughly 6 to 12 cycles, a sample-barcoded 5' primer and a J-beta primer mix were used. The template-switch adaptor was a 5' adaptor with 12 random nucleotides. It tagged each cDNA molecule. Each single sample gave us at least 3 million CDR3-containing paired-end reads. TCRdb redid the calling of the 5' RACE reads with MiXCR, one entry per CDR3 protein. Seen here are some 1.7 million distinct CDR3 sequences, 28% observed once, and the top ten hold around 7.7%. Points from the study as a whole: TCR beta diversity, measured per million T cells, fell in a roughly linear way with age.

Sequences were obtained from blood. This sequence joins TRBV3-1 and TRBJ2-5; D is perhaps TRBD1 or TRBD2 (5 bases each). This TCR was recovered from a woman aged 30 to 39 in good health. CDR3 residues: CASSQAPGRAGTQETQYF. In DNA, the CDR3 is TGTGCCAGCAGCCAAGCGCCGGGACGAGCCGGAACTCAAGAGACCCAGTACTTC.